This T cell receptor beta chain was found in a study of cytomegalovirus exposure and HLA in healthy donors. Profiled with immunoSEQ multiplex PCR; TCRdb holds only in-frame clones, not every one. The sample has roughly 350,000 clones, about nine tenths seen once. Whole-study results and caveats: Reported results showed that the classifier diagnosed cytomegalovirus status with high specificity and sensitivity. First-cohort TCR clusters tended to co-occur in the approximately 130 validation repertoires, a later analysis found. According to the study, some 160 TCR beta chains were cytomegalovirus-associated.

Trimming removed 3 bases at V and 1 base at J, with 9 bases between. The germline gives CDR1 SNHLY, CDR2 FYNNEI. The CDR3 consists of 14 residues. On this clone itself: Its antigen is as yet unknown. This specimen includes other DNA sequences encoding the same CDR3.

The material sequenced was PBMCs. The clonotype comes from a woman aged 18 to 35 in good health and CMV-seronegative. The chain joins TRBV2 to TRBJ1-1; possibly TRBD1 for D (5 bases). The chain's CDR3 is CASSEGGENTEAFF. The CDR3 nucleotides read TGTGCCAGCAGTGAGGGGGGGGAGAACACTGAAGCTTTCTTT.